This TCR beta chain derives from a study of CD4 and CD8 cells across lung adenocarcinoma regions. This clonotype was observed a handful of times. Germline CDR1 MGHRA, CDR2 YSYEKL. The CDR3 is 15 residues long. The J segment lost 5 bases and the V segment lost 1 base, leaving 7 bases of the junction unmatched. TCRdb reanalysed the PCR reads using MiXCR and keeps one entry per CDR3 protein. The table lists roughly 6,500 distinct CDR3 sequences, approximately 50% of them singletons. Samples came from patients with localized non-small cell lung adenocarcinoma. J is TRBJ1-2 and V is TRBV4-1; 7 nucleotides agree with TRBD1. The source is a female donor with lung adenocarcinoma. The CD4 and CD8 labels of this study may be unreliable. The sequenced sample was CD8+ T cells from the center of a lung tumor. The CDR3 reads CASSQGQGVVYGYTF. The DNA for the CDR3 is TGCGCCAGCAGCCAAGGACAGGGAGTTGTGTATGGCTACACCTTC.